This note documents a single TCR beta chain sequence. Its target is not known. Measured with immunoSEQ multiplex PCR; TCRdb has only the in-frame clones, and not every one. Counted here are roughly 190,000 clones, 72% occurring once; the ten biggest clones make up around 15%. This CDR3 comprises 14 residues. The V and J ends lost 8 bases and 4 bases respectively, with 15 bases between them. The data belong to a study of cytotoxic CD8 clonotypes in ibrutinib-treated CLL. Study-level findings and limits: Under therapy, public clonotypes either contracted or stayed stable, and they were uncommon. Clonality measured at baseline exceeded age-matched healthy donors, tracking circulating CD8+ T-cell counts. A rise in clonality was seen at ibrutinib response, and a fall back toward baseline was seen at progression.

The rearrangement links TRBV23-1 to TRBJ1-5; a possible D gene is TRBD1 (5 bases). TRBV23-1 is an ORF for which the function is uncertain. The input for sequencing was PBMCs, taken after 24 months of ibrutinib treatment. The receptor's source is a human donor with chronic lymphocytic leukemia. The CDR3 here is CASSWGTVNQPQHF. CDR3 nucleotide sequence: TGCGCCAGCTCGTGGGGGACTGTTAATCAGCCCCAGCATTTT.